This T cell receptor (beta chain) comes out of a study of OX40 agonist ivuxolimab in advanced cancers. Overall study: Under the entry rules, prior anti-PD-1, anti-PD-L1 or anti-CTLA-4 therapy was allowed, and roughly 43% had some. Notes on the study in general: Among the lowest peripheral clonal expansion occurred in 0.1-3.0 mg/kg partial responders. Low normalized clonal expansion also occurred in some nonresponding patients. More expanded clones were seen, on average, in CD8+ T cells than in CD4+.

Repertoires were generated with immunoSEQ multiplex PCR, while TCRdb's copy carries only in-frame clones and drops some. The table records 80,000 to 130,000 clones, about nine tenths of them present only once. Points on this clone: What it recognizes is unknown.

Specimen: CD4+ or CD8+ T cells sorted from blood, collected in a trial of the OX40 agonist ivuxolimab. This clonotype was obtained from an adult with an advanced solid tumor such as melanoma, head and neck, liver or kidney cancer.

The CDR3 bases are TGTGCCTGTGGACCCCAAAATGAAAAACTGTTTTTT. Protein sequence: CACGPQNEKLFF. The chain recombines TRBV30 with TRBJ1-4, with D uncertain. Germline V gene lookup returns CDR1 GTSNPN and CDR2 SVGIG (reference sequence). Trimming removed 6 bases from V and 5 bases from J, with 10 bases in between. CDR3 length: 12 amino acids.